The 16 T cell receptor beta chains in this list originate from one sample, sequenced in a study of post-analysis software for immune sequencing data. cDNA libraries for TCR beta contained unique molecular identifiers. TCRdb called the PCR reads again in MiXCR, with one record for every CDR3 protein. Of 750,000 to 950,000 distinct CDR3 sequences in the sample, roughly 50% were seen once. These receptors have no known antigen. Study-wide points: Patients had higher frequencies than controls of roughly five TRBV segments, including TRBV5-6, TRBV5-1 and TRBV20-1.

Material for sequencing was blood. The receptors shown here come from a girl aged 10 to 17 with multiple sclerosis.

The chain is built from TRBV12-3 or TRBV12-4 and TRBJ2-7; TRBD1 matches at 7 bases. Losses at the gene ends were 6 bases for V and 6 bases for J; bases not matched to a gene: 11. The CDR3 length is 14 residues. The CDR3 DNA sequence: TGTGCCAGCAGCTATGACAGGGTACCTCGCGAGCAGTACTTC. Its translation: CASSYDRVPREQYF.

The chain is built from TRBV20-1 and TRBJ1-1; no firm D call. Germline-derived CDR1 and CDR2 are DFQATT and SNEGSKA (reference sequence). The V end was cut by 0 bases, the J end by 1 base, with 15 bases between. The CDR3 contains 16 residues. The CDR3 DNA is TGCAGTGCTAGAGATAGGGTTGCAGGCCAGAACACTGAAGCTTTCTTT. This codes for CSARDRVAGQNTEAFF.

DNA for the CDR3: TGTGCCAGCAGACCCACTAGCGGGAGGGTCTTCGAGCAGTACTTC. This translates into CASRPTSGRVFEQYF. The chain combines TRBV12-3 or TRBV12-4 with TRBJ2-4; 13 bases fit TRBD2. With the DNA end fitting TRBJ2-7 better, the J assignment may be wrong. The CDR3 spans 15 residues.

The chain links TRBV7-6 to TRBJ2-5, with a weak D call TRBD2 (6 bases). The CDR3 is made up of 16 amino acids. V shed 5 bases and J shed 4 bases, with 20 bases lying between them. The germline CDR1 and CDR2 sequences are SGHVS and FNYEAQ. The CDR3 sequence is CASSQTAGSRGETQYF. For the CDR3, the DNA is TGTGCCAGCAGCCAAACTGCGGGGAGTAGGGGAGAGACCCAGTACTTC. The full variable domain, in which reference TRBV7-6 and TRBJ2-5 provide the parts outside the CDR3, is GAGVSQSPRYKVTKRGQDVALRCDPISGHVSLYWYRQALGQGPEFLTYFNYEAQQDKSGLPNDRFSAERPEGSISTLTIQRTEQRDSAMYRCASSQTAGSRGETQYFGPGTRLLVL.

Worth noting for this clonotype: Its ends do not fully match the called genes, so a read error is possible. This chain joins TRBV7-9 and TRBJ2-4, with TRBD2 identical over 10 bases. The J call may be in error: the DNA end matches TRBJ2-7 better. Per germline, CDR1 SEHNR and CDR2 FQNEAQ (reference sequence). The CDR3 extends over 18 amino acids. The CDR3 DNA reads as TGCGCCAGCAGCTTAGGTGCTAGCGGGAGCCCCGCGGGGGGCGAGCAGTACTTC. Translated: CASSLGASGSPAGGEQYF.

This rearrangement joins TRBV5-1 to TRBJ2-7; D might be TRBD2 (6 bases). The length of the CDR3 is 13 residues. The germline gives CDR1 SGHRS, CDR2 YFSETQ. With 6 bases removed from V and 0 bases from J, the gap between germline ends came to 10 bases. The CDR3 DNA reads as TGCGCCAGCATGGAGGGTCCCTCCTACGAGCAGTACTTC. Translating it yields CASMEGPSYEQYF. Supplemented by reference TRBV5-1 and TRBJ2-7, the full variable domain reads KAGVTQTPRYLIKTRGQQVTLSCSPISGHRSVSWYQQTPGQGLQFLFEYFSETQRNKGNFPGRFSGRQFSNSRSEMNVSTLELGDSALYLCASMEGPSYEQYFGPGTRLTVT.

The chain links TRBV7-3 to TRBJ2-7, with 8 bases fitting TRBD1. The CDR3 contains 16 residues. The trim removed 5 bases at V and 0 bases at J, leaving 9 bases unmatched. Germline assignment: CDR1 SGHTA and CDR2 FQGTGA. This CDR3 reads CASSPSTGGHSYEQYF. In DNA, the CDR3 is TGTGCCAGCAGCCCGAGCACAGGGGGGCACTCCTACGAGCAGTACTTC.

The V and J genes are TRBV7-8 and TRBJ2-7; D gene ambiguous. V lost 3 bases and J 6 bases, leaving 9 bases between the germline ends. Germline loops: CDR1 SGHVS, CDR2 FQNEAQ. CDR3 length: 12 residues. Here the CDR3 reads CASSFKASEQYF. CDR3 sequence (DNA): TGTGCCAGCAGCTTCAAGGCGTCCGAGCAGTACTTC.

The chain combines TRBV12-3 or TRBV12-4 with TRBJ2-4, with D unresolved. Deletions cut 2 bases from V and 6 bases from J, with 14 bases between. CDR3 length: 15 amino acids. CDR3 DNA: TGTGCCAGCAGTTTAAGGGCGGCTACCCTAAACATTCAGTACTTC. Translated, it gives CASSLRAATLNIQYF.

This clonotype was detected only a few times. The chain couples TRBV7-9 to TRBJ2-3; no definite D call. Germline CDR1 SEHNR, CDR2 FQNEAQ (reference sequence). This CDR3 is built from 14 residues. V was cut by 1 base and J by 2 bases, with 7 bases left in between. The CDR3 DNA reads as TGTGCCAGCAGCTTAGTGAGCGTCACAGATACGCAGTATTTT. Translating it yields CASSLVSVTDTQYF.

V is TRBV5-1 and J is TRBJ2-3, with 9 nucleotides matching TRBD2. The CDR3 length is 16 residues. Losses at the gene ends were 0 bases for V and 4 bases for J; bases not matched to a gene: 6. Germline CDR1 reads SGHRS; CDR2 reads YFSETQ. The CDR3 region is CASSLVLAGPSDTQYF. The CDR3 DNA sequence: TGCGCCAGCAGCTTGGTTCTAGCGGGGCCATCAGATACGCAGTATTTT.

The chain uses TRBV27 and TRBJ2-3, with 9 bases aligning to TRBD1. The germline V gene encodes CDR1 MNHEY and CDR2 SMNVEV (reference sequence). The CDR3 spans 16 residues. Trimming at V came to 5 bases and at J to 9 bases, leaving 15 bases not matched to a gene. The DNA for the CDR3 is TGTGCCAGCAGTCTAAGCCGGGACAGGGCGCCCGGAACGCAGTATTTT. Translation: CASSLSRDRAPGTQYF.

Here the CDR3 reads CASRQGSPNTEAFF. CDR3 bases: TGTGCCAGTAGACAGGGGTCCCCGAACACTGAAGCTTTCTTT. V gene TRBV19 combines with J gene TRBJ1-1; 7 nucleotides align to TRBD1. Trimming removed 6 bases from V and 1 base from J; junction bases left unmatched: 5. CDR3 length: 14 amino acids. The germline V gene encodes CDR1 LNHDA and CDR2 SQIVND (reference sequence). Full variable domain (missing parts from reference TRBV19 and TRBJ1-1): DGGITQSPKYLFRKEGQNVTLSCEQNLNHDAMYWYRQDPGQGLRLIYYSQIVNDFQKGDIAEGYSVSREKKESFPLTVTSAQKNPTAFYLCASRQGSPNTEAFFGQGTRLTVV.

The rearrangement uses TRBV14 and TRBJ1-6, with 7 positions matching TRBD1. V gave up 2 bases and J gave up 4 bases; unmatched junction bases: 14. Germline V gives CDR1 SGHDN, CDR2 FVKESK. This CDR3 has 19 amino acids. CDR3 region: CASSQIYTQDRRYNSPLHF. In DNA form, the CDR3 reads TGTGCCAGCAGCCAAATTTACACCCAGGACAGGCGTTATAATTCACCCCTCCACTTT.

The rearrangement links TRBV10-3 to TRBJ2-3; unclear D gene. The CDR3 runs 14 residues. Per germline, CDR1 ENHRY and CDR2 SYGVKD. Trimming left V 4 bases short and J 6 bases short, with 14 bases between. DNA of the CDR3: TGTGCCATCAGTGGCCCTTTTGGAAGGGATACGCAGTATTTT. Protein: CAISGPFGRDTQYF.

V gene TRBV12-3 or TRBV12-4 combines with J gene TRBJ1-1, with D possibly TRBD1 on 6 matching bases. V was shortened by 2 bases and J by 7 bases, with 14 bases between the two germline ends. This CDR3 region has 14 residues. The DNA of the CDR3 is TGTGCCAGCAGTTTAAGGGGGGTAGGCGTTGAAGCTTTCTTT. Translation gives CASSLRGVGVEAFF.